Listed here are 4 T cell receptor beta chains from one sample, sequenced in a study of blood T cell repertoires in COVID-19. The repertoire was sequenced with immunoSEQ multiplex PCR; TCRdb's copy has only in-frame clones and lacks some. The sample has about 180,000 clones, over 70% seen once. The sequencing sample was made of PBMCs or T cells enriched from blood (not recorded which). The receptors derive from a woman between 35 and 50 years old with acute COVID-19.

The gene calls are TRBV7-9 and TRBJ1-3; the D gene is possibly TRBD1 (5 bases). The CDR3 is 15 residues long. Trimming removed 5 bases from V and 4 bases from J, with 15 bases in between. CDR1 is SEHNR and CDR2 is FQNEAQ in the germline V gene (reference sequence). CDR3 sequence reads: CASSHAGGAGNTIYF. For the CDR3, the DNA is TGTGCCAGCAGCCACGCCGGAGGGGCAGGAAACACCATATATTTT.

There are a few counts of this clone. J is TRBJ1-2 and V is TRBV5-1; TRBD1 matches at 8 bases. CDR1 is SGHRS, CDR2 YFSETQ, per germline. This CDR3 has 13 amino acids. J lost 7 bases, V lost 3 bases, and 5 bases had no gene match. The CDR3 loop is CASSSGGSGGYTF. In DNA form, the CDR3 reads TGCGCCAGCAGCTCAGGGGGCTCGGGTGGCTACACCTTC.

V gene TRBV6-5 combines with J gene TRBJ2-7; 7 bases are a match to TRBD1. This CDR3 comprises 12 residues. Germline V gene data show CDR1 as MNHEY and CDR2 as SVGAGI. The CDR3 bases are TGTGCCAGCGGCCGAAGGACAGGCGTAGAGGACGTC. This translates into CASGRRTGVEDV.

The V and J genes are TRBV6-2 or TRBV6-3 and TRBJ2-7; 12 positions match TRBD2. Germline V gene lookup returns CDR1 MNHEY and CDR2 SVGEGT. J was trimmed by 7 bases and V by 4 bases; bases with no gene match: 14. The CDR3 totals 17 residues. DNA for the CDR3: TGTGCCAGCAGTTCGATGGGACTAGCGGGCCCACGAGAAGAGCAGTACGTC. It translates to CASSSMGLAGPREEQYV.